These 19 T cell receptor beta chains share one sample of origin, sequenced in a study of T cell responses to AZD1222 COVID-19 vaccine. The repertoire was sequenced with immunoSEQ multiplex PCR; TCRdb's copy has only in-frame clones and lacks some. This repertoire shows 95,000 to 150,000 clones, 85% to 90% found once; its top ten account for 7.7%. The specimen comprised peripheral blood, sampled on day 0 of AZD1222 vaccination. The receptor source for this set is an adult in good health.

CDR3 DNA: TGTGCCAGCAAAGGACAGGGGACCCACGAGCAGTACTTC. This sequence encodes CASKGQGTHEQYF. The J gene is TRBJ2-7, the V gene TRBV2; 9 positions match TRBD1. The CDR3 consists of 13 residues. CDR1 and CDR2 from the germline V gene are SNHLY and FYNNEI. The J segment lost 5 bases and the V segment lost 7 bases, leaving 6 bases of the junction unmatched.

V usage is TRBV7-9 and J usage is TRBJ2-4; D unresolved. The CDR3 covers 17 residues. V was cut by 2 bases and J by 4 bases, with 18 bases left in between. Per the germline V gene, CDR1 is SEHNR and CDR2 is FQNEAQ (reference sequence). In nucleotides, the CDR3 is TGTGCCAGCAGCTTAATCCCTTTCGGACGAGTAAAAAACATTCAGTACTTC. Translation gives CASSLIPFGRVKNIQYF.

The rearrangement joins TRBV5-4 to TRBJ2-5; D may be TRBD2 (6 bases). The V end was cut by 0 bases, the J end by 5 bases, with 11 bases between. This CDR3 comprises 14 residues. Germline V gene data show CDR1 as SGHNT and CDR2 as YYREEE (reference sequence). The CDR3 nucleotides read TGTGCCAGCAGCTTGGAGTCAGGGAGGGAGACCCAGTACTTC. Residues: CASSLESGRETQYF.

In its sample, this clone was seen once. The chain combines TRBV5-1 with TRBJ2-3; 9 positions match TRBD2. The CDR3 is 14 residues long. V shed 7 bases and J 1 base; nucleotides not matched to a gene: 4. CDR1 is SGHRS, CDR2 YFSETQ, per germline. CDR3 in amino acids: CASGASGGTDTQYF. CDR3 nucleotide sequence: TGCGCCAGCGGAGCTAGCGGGGGCACAGATACGCAGTATTTT.

The V and J genes are TRBV28 and TRBJ2-7; D is possibly TRBD1 (6 bases). The CDR3 consists of 13 residues. Trimming removed 11 bases at V and 2 bases at J, with 16 bases between. Germline V gene lookup returns CDR1 MDHEN and CDR2 SYDVKM. The DNA of the CDR3 is TGTGCCGCCGAAGGGCAGGGGACCTACGAGCAGTACTTC. Its protein product is CAAEGQGTYEQYF.

V and J are TRBV5-1 and TRBJ2-7; TRBD1 is a possible D gene (5 bases). Germline CDR1 and CDR2: SGHRS and YFSETQ. The CDR3 spans 14 residues. The V end lost 4 bases, the J end lost 0 bases, and 11 bases lay between the germline ends. CDR3 nucleotide sequence: TGCGCCAGCAGCCCTCAGGGATCCTCCTACGAGCAGTACTTC. Its translation is CASSPQGSSYEQYF. Full variable domain (rest looked up from reference TRBV5-1 and TRBJ2-7): KAGVTQTPRYLIKTRGQQVTLSCSPISGHRSVSWYQQTPGQGLQFLFEYFSETQRNKGNFPGRFSGRQFSNSRSEMNVSTLELGDSALYLCASSPQGSSYEQYFGPGTRLTVT.

The chain joins TRBV21-1 to TRBJ2-1. TRBV21-1 is listed as a pseudogene. CDR3 length equals 16 residues. CDR3 sequence: CASSKRGVVGVNEQFF. The CDR3 region has the DNA TGTGCCAGCAGCAAAAGGGGGGTAGTTGGGGTCAATGAGCAGTTCTTC.

This chain connects TRBV12-3 or TRBV12-4 to TRBJ2-7; no reliable D call. V lost 2 bases to trimming and J lost 6 bases, with 8 bases between them. CDR3 length: 12 residues. The CDR3 reads CASSLIGSEQYF. The DNA for the CDR3 is TGTGCCAGCAGTTTAATCGGAAGCGAGCAGTACTTC.

The chain joins TRBV6-5 to TRBJ1-1; no reliable D call. V lost 0 bases and J lost 5, with 7 bases in between. Germline assignment: CDR1 MNHEY and CDR2 SVGAGI. The CDR3 totals 13 residues. CDR3 amino acids: CASSYSTRTEAFF. The CDR3 nucleotides read TGTGCCAGCAGTTACTCGACGAGGACTGAAGCTTTCTTT.

The chain is built from TRBV29-1 and TRBJ2-7; D remains ambiguous. Germline values: CDR1 SQVTM, CDR2 ANQGSEA. Trimming stripped 4 bases from V and 2 bases from J, with 15 bases between. The CDR3 is 14 amino acids. Written as DNA, the CDR3 is TGCAGCGTTGTCGGGTGGGTCGCCCCCTACGAGCAGTACTTC. Encoded protein: CSVVGWVAPYEQYF.

The rearrangement joins TRBV19 to TRBJ1-1; D is uncertain. CDR1 and CDR2 from the germline V gene are LNHDA and SQIVND (reference sequence). Trimming removed 9 bases at V and 0 bases at J, with 5 bases between. CDR3 length: 11 amino acids. The CDR3 DNA reads as TGTGCCAGCCAGATGAACACTGAAGCTTTCTTT. This encodes CASQMNTEAFF. Combining the CDR3 with reference TRBV19 and TRBJ1-1 gives the whole variable domain DGGITQSPKYLFRKEGQNVTLSCEQNLNHDAMYWYRQDPGQGLRLIYYSQIVNDFQKGDIAEGYSVSREKKESFPLTVTSAQKNPTAFYLCASQMNTEAFFGQGTRLTVV.

The chain employs TRBV18 and TRBJ2-7, with no clear D. Trimming shortened V by 6 bases and J by 3 bases, and 12 bases separated the two germline ends. Germline V gene data show CDR1 as KGHSH and CDR2 as LQKENI. The CDR3 is made up of 13 amino acids. DNA of the CDR3: TGTGCCAGCTCGCAAGCCCGGCGCTACGAGCAGTACTTC. Amino acids: CASSQARRYEQYF.

The table lists this clone with a few counts. The chain is built from TRBV5-1 and TRBJ1-1; the match to TRBD1 covers 10 bases. CDR1 SGHRS and CDR2 YFSETQ come from the germline V gene. CDR3 size: 14 residues. J gave up 5 bases and V 5 bases, and 6 bases lay outside the gene matches. CDR3 in amino acids: CASSTGQGRTEAFF. The DNA of the CDR3 is TGCGCCAGCAGTACGGGACAGGGGCGTACTGAAGCTTTCTTT.

V is TRBV2 and J is TRBJ1-1; 7 nucleotides agree with TRBD1. In germline, CDR1 is SNHLY, CDR2 FYNNEI. The CDR3 length is 14 residues. V lost 2 bases, J lost 7 bases, and 7 bases stayed unmatched. The CDR3, as DNA: TGTGCCAGCAGTGAAAGGCGACAGGGTAGTGAAGCTTTCTTT. Translating it yields CASSERRQGSEAFF.

The chain has TRBV6-2 or TRBV6-3 and TRBJ1-5, with TRBD1 identical over 7 bases. The CDR3 runs 15 residues. Germline V lookup: CDR1 MNHEY, CDR2 SVGEGT. Trimming took 5 bases from V and 7 from J; bases not matched to a gene: 11. The CDR3, as DNA: TGTGCCAGCAGTCCCGAACAGGGGTACGGGCAGCCCCAGCATTTT. Translating it yields CASSPEQGYGQPQHF.

This clone was detected only once. The chain uses TRBV19 and TRBJ2-1; no clear D. Germline assignment: CDR1 LNHDA and CDR2 SQIVND (reference sequence). This CDR3 spans 14 amino acids. The V gene lost 4 bases and the J gene lost 0 bases, with 7 bases spanning the gap. The CDR3 here is CASSNGVSYNEQFF. Written as DNA, the CDR3 is TGTGCCAGTAGTAACGGAGTCTCCTACAATGAGCAGTTCTTC.

The V call is TRBV19, the J call TRBJ1-2; no clear D gene. V was cut by 2 bases and J by 7 bases, with 11 bases left in between. This CDR3 comprises 13 residues. The germline CDR1 and CDR2 sequences are LNHDA and SQIVND (reference sequence). The CDR3 DNA reads as TGTGCCAGTAGTATACCAGGTGGCGGTGGCTACACCTTC. Protein sequence: CASSIPGGGGYTF.

This chain links TRBV18 with TRBJ2-7; the D is unclear. The CDR3 is made up of 14 amino acids. The germline CDR1 and CDR2 sequences are KGHSH and LQKENI. The ends were cut back, 6 bases at V and 2 bases at J, with 14 bases in the middle. The CDR3 coding sequence is TGTGCCAGCTCTTCCGCGACCGCAGCCTACGAGCAGTACTTC. Its protein product is CASSSATAAYEQYF.

The V gene is TRBV5-1, the J gene TRBJ1-5; D remains ambiguous. The CDR3 has 14 amino acids. Germline-derived CDR1 and CDR2 are SGHRS and YFSETQ. V lost 4 bases and J lost 1, with 9 bases in between. CDR3 DNA: TGCGCCAGCAGCCCGGACGGCAGCAATCAGCCCCAGCATTTT. Protein sequence: CASSPDGSNQPQHF.